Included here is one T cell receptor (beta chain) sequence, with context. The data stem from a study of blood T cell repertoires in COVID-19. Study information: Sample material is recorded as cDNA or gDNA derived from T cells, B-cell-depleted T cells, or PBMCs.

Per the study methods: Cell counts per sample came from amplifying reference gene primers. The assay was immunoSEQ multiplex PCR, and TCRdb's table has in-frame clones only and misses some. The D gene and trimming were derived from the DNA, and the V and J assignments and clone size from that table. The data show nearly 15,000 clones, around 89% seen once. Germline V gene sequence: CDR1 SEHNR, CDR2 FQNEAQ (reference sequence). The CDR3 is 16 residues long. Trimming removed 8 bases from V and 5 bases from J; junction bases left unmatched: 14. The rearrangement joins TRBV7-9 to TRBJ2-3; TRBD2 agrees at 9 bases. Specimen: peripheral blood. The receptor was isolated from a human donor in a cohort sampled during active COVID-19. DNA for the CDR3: TGTGCCAGCTCGGAATGGGGCGGGGGGGCCAAAGATACGCAGTATTTT. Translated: CASSEWGGGAKDTQYF.